This entry lists 28 T cell receptor beta chains sequenced from one sample in a study of vaccination and CD4 T cells after COVID-19. This sample's treatment: approximately nine-day PBMC culture with coronavirus spike peptide pools or control peptides (ViraFEST assay). Samples of CD4+ T cells were obtained from the unexposed donor before the COVID-19 pandemic (2011-2018). No antigen is known for these receptors. The study sequenced cultured CD4+ T cell DNA using the Oncomine TCR Beta short-read assay. TCRdb reprocessed the PCR reads with MiXCR, giving one entry per CDR3 protein. The sample has 9,600 or so distinct CDR3 sequences; 40% to 55% are singletons. Specimen: CD4+ T cells from blood, cultured in vitro. The receptors were sampled from a human donor in good health.

This rearrangement joins TRBV5-1 to TRBJ1-1, with D possibly being TRBD1 (6 bases). CDR1 and CDR2 from the germline V gene are SGHRS and YFSETQ. CDR3 length: 14 residues. The V and J ends lost 4 bases and 4 bases respectively, with 14 bases between them. CDR3 amino acids: CASSPWGASTEAFF. The DNA for the CDR3 is TGCGCCAGCAGCCCGTGGGGGGCTAGCACTGAAGCTTTCTTT. The full variable domain, in which reference TRBV5-1 and TRBJ1-1 provide the parts outside the CDR3, is KAGVTQTPRYLIKTRGQQVTLSCSPISGHRSVSWYQQTPGQGLQFLFEYFSETQRNKGNFPGRFSGRQFSNSRSEMNVSTLELGDSALYLCASSPWGASTEAFFGQGTRLTVV.

The V and J genes are TRBV7-2 and TRBJ2-1; D tentatively fits TRBD1 or TRBD2 (5 bases each). The CDR3 runs to 16 residues. V was cut by 6 bases and J by 4 bases, with 19 bases left in between. Germline assignment: CDR1 SGHTA and CDR2 FQGNSA. DNA for the CDR3: TGTGCCAGCAGTGCTAAGACCGGGGCACCATACAATGAGCAGTTCTTC. Amino acid sequence: CASSAKTGAPYNEQFF.

The rearrangement links TRBV12-5 to TRBJ2-5; the match to TRBD2 covers 11 bases. The germline V gene has CDR1 LGHNT and CDR2 FRNRAP. V lost 7 bases and J lost 0; bases outside the gene matches: 4. The CDR3 sequence is 15 residues long. As DNA, the CDR3 is TGTGCTAGTGCTCTAGCGGGGGGACACCAAGAGACCCAGTACTTC. Its protein is CASALAGGHQETQYF.

The chain uses TRBV5-1 and TRBJ2-7, with TRBD1 matching 8 bases. Germline V gives CDR1 SGHRS, CDR2 YFSETQ. The CDR3 is 13 amino acids. Losses at the gene ends were 4 bases for V and 4 bases for J; bases not matched to a gene: 4. The CDR3 sequence: CASSRQGSYEQYF. The CDR3 DNA reads TGCGCCAGCAGCCGACAGGGGAGTTACGAGCAGTACTTC.

There are a few counts of this clonotype. V and J are TRBV11-2 and TRBJ2-1, with TRBD2 matching 9 bases. Looked up from germline, CDR1 is SGHAT and CDR2 is FQNNGV. This CDR3 spans 16 amino acids. V lost 4 bases and J lost 13; bases outside the gene matches: 17. CDR3 residues: CASSSLAGPRNFPQFF. In DNA, the CDR3 is TGTGCCAGCAGCTCGCTAGCGGGACCCCGCAATTTCCCCCAGTTCTTC. Filled out from reference TRBV11-2 and TRBJ2-1, the complete variable domain reads EAGVAQSPRYKIIEKRQSVAFWCNPISGHATLYWYQQILGQGPKLLIQFQNNGVVDDSQLPKDRFSAERLKGVDSTLKIQPAKLEDSAVYLCASSSLAGPRNFPQFFGPGTRLTVL.

This clonotype was observed once. In DNA, the CDR3 is TGCGCCAGCAGTGAATGGGGGCCCGGGGAGCTGTTTTTT. Translated: CASSEWGPGELFF. The chain recombines TRBV10-1 with TRBJ2-2; TRBD1 might be the D (6 bases). CDR3 length: 13 amino acids. Trimming left V 3 bases short and J 6 bases short, with 8 bases between. Germline values: CDR1 WNHNN, CDR2 SYGVQD (reference sequence).

This clonotype was observed a handful of times. The genes are TRBV7-2 and TRBJ1-2; the D gene is possibly TRBD1 (6 bases). The CDR3 consists of 12 residues. CDR1 and CDR2 (germline): SGHTA, FQGNSA. V was trimmed by 4 bases and J by 8 bases, leaving 11 bases between them. The CDR3 DNA follows: TGTGCCAGCAGCTCAACAGGGATAGGCTACACCTTC. It codes for CASSSTGIGYTF.

The gene calls are TRBV10-3 and TRBJ1-6; D unclear. Trimming pared 10 bases from V and 2 bases from J, leaving 15 bases between. The CDR3 sequence is 15 residues long. Germline loops: CDR1 ENHRY, CDR2 SYGVKD. The CDR3 is CATSRREPYNSPLHF. CDR3 nucleotides: TGTGCCACCAGCCGTAGAGAACCCTATAATTCACCCCTCCACTTT.

This clonotype was observed a few times. The rearrangement links TRBV5-4 to TRBJ1-5; D call uncertain. V dropped 0 bases and J dropped 3 bases, with 13 bases sitting between them. The CDR3 is made up of 16 amino acids. Germline V lookup: CDR1 SGHNT, CDR2 YYREEE (reference sequence). The CDR3 DNA reads TGTGCCAGCAGCTTGGGGTATCCCAAACTCAATCAGCCCCAGCATTTT. Amino acids: CASSLGYPKLNQPQHF.

This clonotype has just a few counts. In DNA, the CDR3 is TGCAGTGCTCCTAGGACAGGGAGATTTGACACTGAAGCTTTCTTT. It codes for CSAPRTGRFDTEAFF. V and J are TRBV20-1 and TRBJ1-1, with 8 nucleotides matching TRBD1. The CDR3 spans 15 residues. Trimming at V came to 5 bases and at J to 3 bases, leaving 11 bases not matched to a gene. Germline-derived CDR1 and CDR2 are DFQATT and SNEGSKA (reference sequence).

The chain employs TRBV10-2 and TRBJ1-5, with D uncertain. V shed 2 bases and J shed 9 bases, with 11 bases lying between them. From germline, CDR1 is WSHSY and CDR2 SAAADI. The CDR3 has 13 amino acids. CDR3 nucleotide sequence: TGCGCCAGCAGTGAGAAGGATTTTGGGCCCCAGCATTTT. It translates to CASSEKDFGPQHF.

The chain joins TRBV4-1 to TRBJ1-1; D gene uncertain. The V end was cut by 5 bases, the J end by 0 bases, with 16 bases between. Germline V gene sequence: CDR1 MGHRA, CDR2 YSYEKL. This CDR3 contains 16 residues. CDR3 DNA: TGCGCCAGCAGCAGCCCGTCCGGACGTGTGAACACTGAAGCTTTCTTT. This translates into CASSSPSGRVNTEAFF.

This chain joins TRBV21-1 and TRBJ2-2; the listed D gene, TRBD2, was not tested against the DNA. TRBV21-1 is a pseudogene segment. The CDR3 runs to 20 residues. CDR3 coding DNA: TGTGCCAGCAGCAAAGGTGGTGGGCTAGCGGGAGGGAGGAGCACCGGGGAGCTGTTTTTT. Translating it yields CASSKGGGLAGGRSTGELFF.

In its sample, this clonotype was seen once. This chain connects TRBV20-1 to TRBJ1-1; D is possibly TRBD1 (6 bases). Trimming took off 0 bases at V and 5 bases at J, with 13 bases between the two ends. CDR1 is DFQATT, CDR2 SNEGSKA, per germline (reference sequence). This CDR3 is built from 14 residues. The CDR3 protein is CSARDRQGRTEAFF. CDR3 sequence (DNA): TGCAGTGCTAGAGATCGGCAGGGGCGAACTGAAGCTTTCTTT.

J is TRBJ1-3 and V is TRBV6-1, with 7 nucleotides matching TRBD1. This CDR3 spans 15 amino acids. Germline values: CDR1 MNHNS, CDR2 SASEGT. V trimming: 6 bases; J trimming: 5 bases; junction bases outside the gene matches: 10. DNA for the CDR3: TGTGCCAGCAGCGGTAGGGGACAGATACGAAACACCATATATTTT. Protein sequence: CASSGRGQIRNTIYF.

This chain connects TRBV20-1 to TRBJ2-1; D possibly corresponds to TRBD1 (6 bases). The CDR3 has 13 residues. Trimming took 6 bases from V and 7 from J, leaving 16 bases between them. Germline V gene sequence: CDR1 DFQATT, CDR2 SNEGSKA (reference sequence). Here the CDR3 DNA reads TGCAGTGCCCCGACAGGTACGACGAATGAGCAGTTCTTC. This gives the protein CSAPTGTTNEQFF.

V is TRBV6-1 and J is TRBJ2-1, with D uncertain. Between the trimmed V and J ends, which lost 5 bases and 3 bases, there was a span of 23 bases. CDR3 length: 18 amino acids. Germline CDR1 reads MNHNS; CDR2 reads SASEGT. CDR3 protein: CASSPYLPGSSIYNEQFF. The CDR3 coding sequence is TGTGCCAGCAGTCCCTATCTTCCCGGGTCCTCTATCTACAATGAGCAGTTCTTC.

This clonotype appeared a few times. The chain employs TRBV6-1 and TRBJ1-5; 11 bases are a match to TRBD1. The V and J ends lost 6 bases and 5 bases, in that order; junction bases with no gene match: 9. CDR3 length equals 16 residues. Germline CDR1 MNHNS, CDR2 SASEGT. In DNA, the CDR3 is TGTGCCAGCAGCCCCCAAGGACAGGGGGCCTATCAGCCCCAGCATTTT. Its translation is CASSPQGQGAYQPQHF.

The table lists this clonotype with a few counts. This rearrangement joins TRBV7-6 to TRBJ2-2, with 8 bases lining up with TRBD2. The germline V gene has CDR1 SGHVS and CDR2 FNYEAQ. V was pared by 8 bases and J by 0 bases, with 2 bases of the junction left unmatched. The CDR3 loop spans 14 amino acids. CDR3 coding DNA: TGTGCCAGCGGACTAGCAACGAACACCGGGGAGCTGTTTTTT. Its protein product is CASGLATNTGELFF. The variable domain in full, with the rest retrieved from reference TRBV7-6 and TRBJ2-2, is GAGVSQSPRYKVTKRGQDVALRCDPISGHVSLYWYRQALGQGPEFLTYFNYEAQQDKSGLPNDRFSAERPEGSISTLTIQRTEQRDSAMYRCASGLATNTGELFFGEGSRLTVL.

V is TRBV19 and J is TRBJ2-5, with D uncertain. This CDR3 is built from 11 residues. V was cut by 5 bases and J by 2 bases, with 3 bases left in between. CDR1 LNHDA and CDR2 SQIVND come from the germline V gene (reference sequence). CDR3 region: CASSWQETQYF. The CDR3 coding sequence is TGTGCCAGTAGTTGGCAAGAGACCCAGTACTTC.

This clonotype was counted a single time. The J gene is TRBJ2-7, the V gene TRBV2; perhaps TRBD2 as D (5 bases). Germline CDR1 and CDR2: SNHLY and FYNNEI. The CDR3 has 14 amino acids. The V end was cut by 4 bases, the J end by 3 bases, with 13 bases between. CDR3 protein: CASSAQLVFYEQYF. CDR3 coding DNA: TGTGCCAGCAGTGCCCAACTAGTATTCTACGAGCAGTACTTC.

V usage is TRBV6-1 and J usage is TRBJ2-4; D is unresolved. The V end was cut by 4 bases, the J end by 1 base, with 11 bases between. The CDR3 extends over 15 amino acids. Germline CDR1 reads MNHNS; CDR2 reads SASEGT. The CDR3 DNA is TGTGCCAGCAGTGCACCGGGCCCGGCCAAAAACATTCAGTACTTC. Translated, it gives CASSAPGPAKNIQYF.

This clonotype was found once. The chain employs TRBV30 and TRBJ1-6; D ambiguous. V lost 1 base and J 6 bases, leaving 7 bases between the germline ends. The CDR3 covers 13 residues. CDR1 and CDR2 from the germline V gene are GTSNPN and SVGIG (reference sequence). The CDR3 DNA reads as TGTGCCTGGAGTGGGGTCCCTAATTCACCCCTCCACTTT. Translated: CAWSGVPNSPLHF.

This clonotype has only a few counts. This chain's CDR3 is CASSQRETSTDTQYF. The DNA for the CDR3 is TGTGCCAGCAGCCAGCGGGAGACCTCCACAGATACGCAGTATTTT. The rearrangement uses TRBV7-2 and TRBJ2-3, with 8 bases aligning to TRBD2. Germline CDR1 and CDR2: SGHTA and FQGNSA. Trimming took 5 bases from V and 2 from J; bases not matched to a gene: 6. CDR3 length: 15 amino acids.

CDR3: CASSSGQRSYQPQHF. The CDR3 DNA is TGTGCCAGCAGCTCCGGACAGCGAAGCTATCAGCCCCAGCATTTT. The genes are TRBV7-8 and TRBJ1-5; D perhaps matches TRBD1 (6 bases). V was shortened by 4 bases and J by 5 bases, with 15 bases between the two germline ends. The CDR3 contains 15 residues. In germline, CDR1 is SGHVS, CDR2 FQNEAQ.

This clonotype was counted between two and nine times. The chain carries TRBV7-9 and TRBJ2-1; D unclear. CDR3 length: 13 amino acids. Germline V gene sequence: CDR1 SEHNR, CDR2 FQNEAQ (reference sequence). V was pared by 6 bases and J by 4 bases, with 10 bases between. The CDR3 loop is CASRGWLYNEQFF. In DNA form, the CDR3 reads TGTGCCAGCAGGGGGTGGCTGTACAATGAGCAGTTCTTC.

The chain has TRBV6-4 and TRBJ1-2; 10 bases are shared with TRBD1. Trimming removed 0 bases from V and 2 bases from J; junction bases left unmatched: 6. CDR3 size: 17 residues. The germline gives CDR1 MRHNA, CDR2 SNTAGT. DNA for the CDR3: TGTGCCAGCAGTGACTCCTGGACAGGGGGTCGCAACTATGGCTACACCTTC. The encoded protein is CASSDSWTGGRNYGYTF.

The table lists this clonotype with a count of one. An end of the junction differs from the germline gene, which may be a read error. The chain has TRBV28 and TRBJ2-1; 12 bases align to TRBD2. CDR3 length equals 14 residues. Germline CDR1 reads MDHEN; CDR2 reads SYDVKM. In DNA, the CDR3 is TGTGCCAGCAGTTTAATCCTAGCGGGGGGGGCCCCCCACTTC. This encodes CASSLILAGGAPHF.